This TCR beta chain was retrieved from a study of blood T cell repertoires in COVID-19. Study context: Material from acute and convalescent COVID-19 was sourced from the United States, Italy and Spain.

Using immunoSEQ multiplex PCR, the repertoire was profiled, and TCRdb retains in-frame clones only, with some absent. Among roughly 50,000 clones listed, 90% were seen once. The CDR3 is made up of 14 amino acids. Per germline, CDR1 SGHKS and CDR2 YYEKEE (reference sequence). The ends lost 2 bases at V and 1 base at J; junction bases unmatched: 0. The TCR comes from a woman between 35 and 50 years old with active COVID-19. The gene calls are TRBV5-5 and TRBJ2-3; 8 bases line up with TRBD2. The sample consisted of peripheral blood. The CDR3 sequence is CASSLLAGTDTQYF. For the CDR3, the DNA is TGTGCCAGCAGCTTACTAGCGGGCACAGATACGCAGTATTTT. Together with reference TRBV5-5 and TRBJ2-3, the CDR3 gives the full variable domain: DAGVTQSPTHLIKTRGQQVTLRCSPISGHKSVSWYQQVLGQGPQFIFQYYEKEERGRGNFPDRFSARQFPNYSSELNVNALLLGDSALYLCASSLLAGTDTQYFGPGTRLTVL.